The rows below give T cell receptor beta chains drawn from one sample of a study of blood T cell repertoires in COVID-19. Some clones are missing from TCRdb's copy, which holds only in-frame ones; the method was immunoSEQ multiplex PCR. The sample lists some 150,000 clones; about 88% were seen once. The sample comprised PBMCs or T cells enriched from blood (not recorded which). Every receptor here comes from a woman between 18 and 29 years old who had recovered from COVID-19. The CDR3 runs from the conserved cysteine through the conserved F or W.

length: 13; V: TRBV10-3; J: TRBJ1-1; CDR3: CASIGQGSTEAFF
length: 17; V: TRBV9; J: TRBJ2-3; CDR3: CASSPAGLARGWDTQYF
length: 14; V: TRBV9; J: TRBJ2-1; CDR3: CASSVRDYLNEQFF
length: 15; V: TRBV7-8; J: TRBJ2-3; CDR3: CASSSDGTSGRASYF
length: 12; V: TRBV27; J: TRBJ2-2; CDR3: CASSLSAGELFF
length: 12; V: TRBV29-1; J: TRBJ1-1; CDR3: CSVEDLFFGAFF
length: 14; V: TRBV16; J: TRBJ1-3; CDR3: CASSQWGPGNTIYF
length: 13; V: TRBV7-2; J: TRBJ2-7; CDR3: CASSLVVSYEQYF
length: 17; V: TRBV18; J: TRBJ1-5; CDR3: CASSPDRSSGGNQPQHF
length: 16; V: TRBV19; J: TRBJ1-5; CDR3: CASSIRQGVSNQPQHF
length: 16; V: TRBV18; J: TRBJ1-4; CDR3: CASSPPSSRPNEKLFF
length: 14; V: TRBV9; J: TRBJ2-3; CDR3: CASSVRPGTDTQYF
length: 14; V: TRBV5-4; J: TRBJ1-1; CDR3: CASSGPGAVKGAFF
length: 14; V: TRBV2; J: TRBJ2-5; CDR3: CASSVLTPRETQYF
length: 16; V: TRBV15; J: TRBJ1-3; CDR3: CATRRGDRASGNTIYF
length: 14; V: TRBV20-1; J: TRBJ2-2; CDR3: CSASSGSNTGELFF
length: 11; V: TRBV3-1/TRBV3-2; J: TRBJ2-1; CDR3: CASSQQYEQFF
length: 12; V: TRBV30; J: TRBJ2-7; CDR3: CAWSVYGQGGYF
length: 14; V: TRBV25-1; J: TRBJ1-2; CDR3: CASSGWDRSYGYTF
length: 12; V: TRBV20-1; J: TRBJ1-2; CDR3: CSASGQNYGYTF
length: 13; V: TRBV11-3; J: TRBJ1-2; CDR3: CASSQTGGYGYTF
length: 13; V: TRBV27; J: TRBJ1-2; CDR3: CASRFTGNYGYTF
length: 16; V: TRBV2; J: TRBJ2-3; CDR3: CASSEGGLAGTDTQYF
length: 15; V: TRBV6-1; J: TRBJ2-7; CDR3: CASSEATGRAREQYF
length: 15; V: TRBV15; J: TRBJ2-1; CDR3: CATSRQAGIYNEQFF
length: 17; V: TRBV4-1; J: TRBJ2-7; CDR3: CASSLKIPGQGVNEQYF
length: 16; V: TRBV7-9; J: TRBJ2-5; CDR3: CASSSRTGAREETQYF
length: 14; V: TRBV2; J: TRBJ2-3; CDR3: CASSLAGASDTQYF
length: 17; V: TRBV7-8; J: TRBJ2-2; CDR3: CASSLGAGQINTGELFF
length: 17; V: TRBV5-6; J: TRBJ2-5; CDR3: CASSLLAGVWAQETQYF
length: 15; V: TRBV14; J: TRBJ1-6; CDR3: CASSQASGGGSPLHF
length: 12; V: TRBV7-9; J: TRBJ2-7; CDR3: CASSSGGAEQYF
length: 15; V: TRBV4-1; J: TRBJ1-2; CDR3: CASSQLRQGNYGYTF
length: 16; V: TRBV9; J: TRBJ1-1; CDR3: CASSALQGARGTEAFF
length: 15; V: TRBV7-2; J: TRBJ2-5; CDR3: CASSLGTSGQETQYF
length: 14; V: TRBV2; J: TRBJ1-5; CDR3: CASRAGQGSQPQHF
length: 18; V: TRBV12-5; J: TRBJ1-1; CDR3: CASGLGTGGNARNTEAFF
length: 12; V: TRBV5-1; J: TRBJ2-7; CDR3: CASRRTGDEQYF
length: 15; V: TRBV7-8; J: TRBJ1-1; CDR3: CASSLGTGGNTEAFF
length: 15; V: TRBV19; J: TRBJ2-7; CDR3: CASSPWDSGTYEQYF
length: 18; V: TRBV11-2; J: TRBJ2-4; CDR3: CASSSGVYRVLGKNIQYF
length: 16; V: TRBV28; J: TRBJ2-3; CDR3: CASSRQGQSSTDTQYF
length: 15; V: TRBV19; J: TRBJ2-7; CDR3: CASSDSGGRSYEQYF
length: 16; V: TRBV4-1; J: TRBJ1-2; CDR3: CASSQATGVRNYGYTF
length: 15; V: TRBV28; J: TRBJ1-5; CDR3: CASSTQDRASLPQHF
length: 14; V: TRBV28; J: TRBJ2-7; CDR3: CASSHSPGPYEQYF
length: 14; V: TRBV18; J: TRBJ1-2; CDR3: CASSELGQEYGYTF
length: 16; V: TRBV2; J: TRBJ2-2; CDR3: CASSEDPGTNTGELFF
length: 14; V: TRBV7-9; J: TRBJ1-1; CDR3: CASSSRGQNTEAFF
length: 16; V: TRBV7-9; J: TRBJ2-3; CDR3: CASSSAVGVSTDTQYF
length: 15; V: TRBV7-8; J: TRBJ1-5; CDR3: CASSLSPGGIQPQHF
length: 13; V: TRBV29-1; J: TRBJ1-1; CDR3: CSVAVRGGTEAFF
length: 13; V: TRBV5-4; J: TRBJ2-1; CDR3: CASAQGGRNEQFF
length: 14; V: TRBV5-8; J: TRBJ1-2; CDR3: CASSLGDRVYGYTF